This T cell receptor beta chain was documented in a study of blood T cell repertoires in COVID-19. For the study at large: Samples taken during acute and convalescent COVID-19 were collected in the United States, Italy and Spain. From T cells, B-cell-depleted T cells, or PBMCs came the material, which was cDNA or gDNA.

The germline V and J ends were trimmed by 1 base and 0 bases, with 15 bases remaining between them. The CDR3 has 17 amino acids. Germline V gene lookup returns CDR1 LGHNA and CDR2 YNFKEQ. Original processing methods: Estimation of nucleated cell counts was performed using reference gene primer amplification. Generated by immunoSEQ multiplex PCR, the TCRdb table keeps only in-frame clones and is missing some. Clone size and the V and J calls come from that table; the DNA yielded D and trimming. Seen here are 60,000 or so clones, roughly 80% observed once, and the top ten hold around 25%. The gene calls are TRBV4-2 and TRBJ1-1; TRBD1 is a possible D gene (5 bases). The sample comprised peripheral blood. The TCR sequence derives from a human donor in a cohort sampled during active COVID-19. This CDR3 reads CASSQGYQGYLNTEAFF. CDR3 DNA sequence: TGTGCCAGCAGCCAAGGATATCAGGGATACTTGAACACTGAAGCTTTCTTT.